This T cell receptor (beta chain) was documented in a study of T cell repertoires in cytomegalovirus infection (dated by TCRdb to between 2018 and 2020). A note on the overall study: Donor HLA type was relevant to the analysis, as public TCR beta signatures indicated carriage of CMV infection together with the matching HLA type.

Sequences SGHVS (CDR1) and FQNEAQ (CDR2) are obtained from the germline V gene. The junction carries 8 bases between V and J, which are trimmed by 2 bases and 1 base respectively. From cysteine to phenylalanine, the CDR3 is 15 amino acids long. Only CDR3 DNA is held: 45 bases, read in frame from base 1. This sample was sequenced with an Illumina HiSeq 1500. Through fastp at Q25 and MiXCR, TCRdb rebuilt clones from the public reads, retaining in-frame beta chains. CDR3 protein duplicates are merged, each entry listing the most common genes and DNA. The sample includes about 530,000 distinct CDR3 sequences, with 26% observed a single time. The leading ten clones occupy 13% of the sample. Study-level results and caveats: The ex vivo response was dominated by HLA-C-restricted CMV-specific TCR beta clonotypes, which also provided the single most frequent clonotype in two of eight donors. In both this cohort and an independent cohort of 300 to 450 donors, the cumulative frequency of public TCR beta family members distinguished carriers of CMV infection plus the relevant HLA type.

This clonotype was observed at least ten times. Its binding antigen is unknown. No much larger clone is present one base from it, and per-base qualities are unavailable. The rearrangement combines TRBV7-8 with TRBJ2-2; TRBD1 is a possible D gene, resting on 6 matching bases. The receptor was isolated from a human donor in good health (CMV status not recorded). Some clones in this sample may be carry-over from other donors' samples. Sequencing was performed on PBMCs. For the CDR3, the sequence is CASSLLDRNTGELFF. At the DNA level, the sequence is TGTGCCAGCAGCTTATTGGACAGGAACACCGGGGAGCTGTTTTTT.